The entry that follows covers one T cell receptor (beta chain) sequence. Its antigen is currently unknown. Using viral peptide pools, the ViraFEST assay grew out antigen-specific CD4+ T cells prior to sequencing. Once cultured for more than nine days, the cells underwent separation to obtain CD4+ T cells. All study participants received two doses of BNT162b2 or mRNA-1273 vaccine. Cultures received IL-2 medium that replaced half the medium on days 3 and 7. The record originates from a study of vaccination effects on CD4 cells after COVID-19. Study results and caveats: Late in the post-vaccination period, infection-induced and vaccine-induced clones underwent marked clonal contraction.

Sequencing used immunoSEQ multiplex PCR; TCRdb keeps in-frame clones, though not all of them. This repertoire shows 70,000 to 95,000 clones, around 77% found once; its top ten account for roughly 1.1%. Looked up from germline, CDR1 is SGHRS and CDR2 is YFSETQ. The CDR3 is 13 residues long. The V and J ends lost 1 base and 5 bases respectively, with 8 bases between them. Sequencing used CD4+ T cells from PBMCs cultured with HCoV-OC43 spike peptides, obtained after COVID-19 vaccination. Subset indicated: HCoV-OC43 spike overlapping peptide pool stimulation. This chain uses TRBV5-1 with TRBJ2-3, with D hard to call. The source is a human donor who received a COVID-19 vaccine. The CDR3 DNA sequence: TGCGCCAGCAGCTTGCATTCAGAAGATACGCAGTATTTT. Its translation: CASSLHSEDTQYF.